These 20 T cell receptor beta chains were sequenced from one sample in a study of T cells in localized non-small cell lung cancer. Some clones are missing from TCRdb's copy, which holds only in-frame ones; the method was immunoSEQ multiplex PCR. This table holds around 25,000 clones, 75% to 90% found once. This sample comprised peripheral blood, obtained before any cancer treatment. Source of these receptors: a woman aged 40-70 years with stage I lung adenocarcinoma.

The chain has TRBV4-1 and TRBJ2-5; 11 bases map to TRBD2. The CDR3 totals 16 residues. The germline CDR1 and CDR2 sequences are MGHRA and YSYEKL. V was pared by 4 bases and J by 4 bases, with 8 bases of the junction left unmatched. As DNA, the CDR3 is TGCGCCAGCAGCCTCACGCTAGCGGGGGGTGGAGAGACCCAGTACTTC. Translation: CASSLTLAGGGETQYF.

This chain uses TRBV15 with TRBJ2-7; TRBD1 is a possible D gene (6 bases). V was shortened by 0 bases and J by 4 bases, with 16 bases between the two germline ends. Germline CDR1 reads LNHNV; CDR2 reads YYDKDF (reference sequence). The CDR3 totals 16 residues. The CDR3 DNA sequence: TGTGCCACCAGCAGAGATAAGACAGGCTACGAGTACGAGCAGTACTTC. Its translation: CATSRDKTGYEYEQYF.

V is TRBV21-1 and J is TRBJ1-1; TRBD1 is the table's D call, not checked against the DNA. TRBV21-1 represents a pseudogene. The CDR3 consists of 18 residues. Here the CDR3 DNA reads TGTGCCAGCAGCAAAGAGGTCCGACAGGGGAGTGGGAACACTGAAGCTTTCTTT. Protein sequence: CASSKEVRQGSGNTEAFF.

The CDR3 bases are TGTGCCAGCAGCTTAACGGATGCTCGCACAGATACGCAGTATTTT. It yields the protein CASSLTDARTDTQYF. This chain connects TRBV7-9 to TRBJ2-3; no firm D call. Germline-derived CDR1 and CDR2 are SEHNR and FQNEAQ (reference sequence). The CDR3 sequence is 15 residues long. V gave up 2 bases and J gave up 1 base, with 10 bases separating them.

In this sample, this clone is medium-sized. The rearrangement uses TRBV27 and TRBJ1-4, with 9 bases aligning to TRBD1. CDR3 length: 13 amino acids. V gave up 10 bases and J gave up 4 bases; unmatched junction bases: 4. Germline V CDR1 and CDR2: MNHEY, SMNVEV (reference sequence). The CDR3 is CATMDRGNEKLFF. The CDR3 DNA sequence: TGTGCCACCATGGACAGGGGTAATGAAAAACTGTTTTTT. Full variable domain (missing parts from reference TRBV27 and TRBJ1-4): EAQVTQNPRYLITVTGKKLTVTCSQNMNHEYMSWYRQDPGLGLRQIYYSMNVEVTDKGDVPEGYKVSRKEKRNFPLILESPSPNQTSLYFCATMDRGNEKLFFGSGTQLSVL.

Only a few counts were recorded for this clone. The rearrangement links TRBV19 to TRBJ2-7; TRBD2 matches 7 bases. Germline V lookup: CDR1 LNHDA, CDR2 SQIVND (reference sequence). After removal of 9 bases from V and 5 bases from J, the junction contained 13 bases not matched to a gene. There are 14 residues in the CDR3. The CDR3 protein is CASAGRVDDNEQYF. The CDR3 nucleotides are TGTGCCAGCGCGGGGAGGGTTGATGATAACGAGCAGTACTTC.

This clone was recorded once. The chain couples TRBV5-8 to TRBJ2-1; TRBD1 is a possible D gene (5 bases). The V gene lost 3 bases and the J gene lost 10 bases, with 17 bases spanning the gap. Germline V gives CDR1 SGHTS, CDR2 YDEGEE. The CDR3 length is 14 residues. The CDR3 sequence: CASSSEQALGEQFF. The CDR3 nucleotides are TGTGCCAGCAGCTCTGAACAGGCCCTAGGGGAGCAGTTCTTC.

This clone qualifies as medium-sized. This chain connects TRBV7-8 to TRBJ2-7; the D gene is possibly TRBD1 (5 bases). Deletions cut 1 base from V and 2 bases from J, with 12 bases between. Germline V gene lookup returns CDR1 SGHVS and CDR2 FQNEAQ. The CDR3 extends over 15 amino acids. CDR3 sequence reads: CASSLVAQGTYEQYF. CDR3 in DNA: TGTGCCAGCAGCTTAGTTGCTCAGGGAACCTACGAGCAGTACTTC.

This chain joins TRBV6-1 and TRBJ2-7, with 8 bases aligning to TRBD1. V shed 5 bases, J shed 7 bases, and the junction held 10 bases outside the gene matches. From germline, CDR1 is MNHNS and CDR2 SASEGT. The CDR3 extends over 14 amino acids. The CDR3 loop reads CASSYSTGGGEQYF. The CDR3 coding sequence is TGTGCCAGCAGTTATAGCACAGGGGGAGGAGAGCAGTACTTC.

This clone is classed as medium-sized. The chain has TRBV2 and TRBJ1-6, with D tentatively TRBD1 (5 bases). CDR3 length: 12 residues. With 5 bases removed from V and 10 bases from J, the gap between germline ends came to 9 bases. The V gene's germline CDR1 is SNHLY and CDR2 FYNNEI. CDR3 sequence (DNA): TGTGCCAGCAGTTGGACAAGATCACCCCTCCACTTT. Protein product: CASSWTRSPLHF.

In nucleotides, the CDR3 is TGTGCCAGCTCACCACAAGAGCCTGGGGGGCAGCCCCAGCATTTT. The encoded protein is CASSPQEPGGQPQHF. J is TRBJ1-5 and V is TRBV18; maybe TRBD1 (5 bases). CDR3 size: 15 residues. CDR1 and CDR2 (germline): KGHSH, LQKENI. V was shortened by 1 base and J by 7 bases, with 14 bases between the two germline ends. Variable domain in full (rest from reference TRBV18 and TRBJ1-5): NAGVMQNPRHLVRRRGQEARLRCSPMKGHSHVYWYRQLPEEGLKFMVYLQKENIIDESGMPKERFSAEFPKEGPSILRIQQVVRGDSAAYFCASSPQEPGGQPQHFGDGTRLSIL.

V usage is TRBV9 and J usage is TRBJ1-3, with a tentative D call TRBD1 (5 bases). Germline V gives CDR1 SGDLS, CDR2 YYNGEE. The CDR3 has 16 amino acids. V lost 3 bases and J lost 1, with 14 bases in between. The CDR3 coding sequence is TGTGCCAGCAGCGCCCGGGACGTTTCGTCTGGAAACACCATATATTTT. Translating it yields CASSARDVSSGNTIYF.

This chain joins TRBV10-3 and TRBJ2-5, with TRBD2 matching 9 bases. With 10 bases clipped from V and 5 bases from J, the junction kept 8 bases outside the gene matches. Germline loops: CDR1 ENHRY, CDR2 SYGVKD. The CDR3 has 13 amino acids. CDR3 sequence reads: CANQRGEGETQYF. CDR3 DNA: TGTGCCAACCAGCGGGGGGAGGGGGAGACCCAGTACTTC.

The chain recombines TRBV5-8 with TRBJ2-3; possibly TRBD2 for D (6 bases). The V and J ends lost 1 base and 3 bases respectively, with 9 bases between them. This CDR3 region has 14 residues. CDR1 is SGHTS and CDR2 is YDEGEE in the germline V gene. CDR3 protein: CASSLSAGTDTQYF. The CDR3 nucleotides read TGTGCCAGCAGCTTGTCGGCGGGGACAGATACGCAGTATTTT.

The chain recombines TRBV5-8 with TRBJ1-5; D unresolved. Germline V gene sequence: CDR1 SGHTS, CDR2 YDEGEE. The CDR3 runs to 13 residues. V lost 1 base and J lost 9, with 11 bases in between. Here the CDR3 DNA reads TGTGCCAGCAGCTTGTACGTCTCCGGGCCCCAGCATTTT. Amino acid sequence: CASSLYVSGPQHF.

This chain uses TRBV19 with TRBJ1-1; the D gene is possibly TRBD1 (5 bases). Germline CDR1 LNHDA, CDR2 SQIVND (reference sequence). This CDR3 is 15 amino acids long. V was pared by 5 bases and J by 5 bases, with 18 bases between. In DNA, the CDR3 is TGTGCCAGTAGTTTACTTCCAATGGGGGTGACTGAAGCTTTCTTT. Its protein is CASSLLPMGVTEAFF. Drawing the rest from reference TRBV19 and TRBJ1-1, the complete variable domain is DGGITQSPKYLFRKEGQNVTLSCEQNLNHDAMYWYRQDPGQGLRLIYYSQIVNDFQKGDIAEGYSVSREKKESFPLTVTSAQKNPTAFYLCASSLLPMGVTEAFFGQGTRLTVV.

This rearrangement joins TRBV10-1 to TRBJ2-3, with D possibly being TRBD1 (6 bases). V dropped 0 bases and J dropped 0 bases, with 7 bases sitting between them. Germline CDR1 is WNHNN and CDR2 is SYGVQD (reference sequence). The CDR3 has 15 residues. The DNA for the CDR3 is TGCGCCAGCAGTGAGTCGGGACATAGCACAGATACGCAGTATTTT. Its translation: CASSESGHSTDTQYF.

The CDR3 DNA reads as TGTGCCAGCAGTGAGGGGAGAAGGGGTGAGCAGTACTTC. As protein: CASSEGRRGEQYF. J is TRBJ2-7 and V is TRBV2; tentatively, D is TRBD1 or TRBD2 (5 bases each). The V end lost 3 bases, the J end lost 7 bases, and 13 bases lay between the germline ends. The CDR3 length is 13 residues. Germline lookup yields CDR1 SNHLY and CDR2 FYNNEI.

This chain uses TRBV9 with TRBJ1-6; D remains ambiguous. Between the trimmed V and J ends, which lost 0 bases and 10 bases, there was a span of 11 bases. The CDR3 sequence is 14 residues long. CDR1 SGDLS and CDR2 YYNGEE come from the germline V gene. CDR3 residues: CASSVDVGDSPLHF. CDR3 DNA: TGTGCCAGCAGCGTAGATGTAGGAGACTCACCCCTCCACTTT.

J is TRBJ2-4 and V is TRBV21-1; no DNA check was done on the table's D call, TRBD2. TRBV21-1 is a pseudogene locus. The length of the CDR3 is 17 residues. The CDR3: CASSNLASHGAKNIQYF. CDR3 DNA: TGTGCCAGCAGCAATCTTGCCTCGCACGGGGCCAAAAACATTCAGTACTTC.